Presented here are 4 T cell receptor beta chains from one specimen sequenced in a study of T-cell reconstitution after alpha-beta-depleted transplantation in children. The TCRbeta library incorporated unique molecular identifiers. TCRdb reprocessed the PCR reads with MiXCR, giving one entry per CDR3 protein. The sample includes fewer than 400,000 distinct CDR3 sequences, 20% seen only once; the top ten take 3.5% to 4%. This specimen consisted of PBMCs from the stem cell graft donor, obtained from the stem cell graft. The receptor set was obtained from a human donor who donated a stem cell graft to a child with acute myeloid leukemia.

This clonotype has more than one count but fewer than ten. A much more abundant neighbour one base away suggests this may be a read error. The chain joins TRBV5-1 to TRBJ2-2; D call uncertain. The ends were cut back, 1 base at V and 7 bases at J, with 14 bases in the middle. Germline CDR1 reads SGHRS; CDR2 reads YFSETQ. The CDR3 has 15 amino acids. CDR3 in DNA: TGCGCCAGCAGCTTGTCTGTGGAAGTTGACGGGGAGCTGTTTTTT. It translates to CASSLSVEVDGELFF. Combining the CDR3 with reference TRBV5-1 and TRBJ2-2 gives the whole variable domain KAGVTQTPRYLIKTRGQQVTLSCSPISGHRSVSWYQQTPGQGLQFLFEYFSETQRNKGNFPGRFSGRQFSNSRSEMNVSTLELGDSALYLCASSLSVEVDGELFFGEGSRLTVL.

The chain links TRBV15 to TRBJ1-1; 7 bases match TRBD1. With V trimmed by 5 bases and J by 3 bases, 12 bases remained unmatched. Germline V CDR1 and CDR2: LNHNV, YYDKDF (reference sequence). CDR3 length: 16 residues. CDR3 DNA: TGTGCCACCAGCCGAACAGGGGATGGTTTGTACACTGAAGCTTTCTTT. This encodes CATSRTGDGLYTEAFF. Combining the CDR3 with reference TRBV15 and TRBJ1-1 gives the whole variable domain DAMVIQNPRYQVTQFGKPVTLSCSQTLNHNVMYWYQQKSSQAPKLLFHYYDKDFNNEADTPDNFQSRRPNTSFCFLDIRSPGLGDTAMYLCATSRTGDGLYTEAFFGQGTRLTVV.

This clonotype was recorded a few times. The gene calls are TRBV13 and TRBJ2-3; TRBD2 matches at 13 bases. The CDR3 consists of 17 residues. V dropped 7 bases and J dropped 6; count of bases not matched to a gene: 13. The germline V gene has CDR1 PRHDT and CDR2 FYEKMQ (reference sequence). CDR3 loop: CASTPRGTSGAGDTQYF. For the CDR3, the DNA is TGTGCCAGCACACCGAGAGGGACTAGCGGGGCCGGTGATACGCAGTATTTT. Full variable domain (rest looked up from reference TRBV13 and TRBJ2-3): AAGVIQSPRHLIKEKRETATLKCYPIPRHDTVYWYQQGPGQDPQFLISFYEKMQSDKGSIPDRFSAQQFSDYHSELNMSSLELGDSALYFCASTPRGTSGAGDTQYFGPGTRLTVL.

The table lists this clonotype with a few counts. The CDR3 here is CSAPVPGITYEQYF. The CDR3 DNA follows: TGCAGTGCCCCTGTCCCGGGGATAACCTACGAGCAGTACTTC. The genes are TRBV20-1 and TRBJ2-7; tentatively, D is TRBD2 (5 bases). CDR1 and CDR2 (germline): DFQATT, SNEGSKA (reference sequence). There are 14 residues in the CDR3. V was shortened by 6 bases and J by 2 bases, with 17 bases between the two germline ends.